Following are 7 T cell receptor beta chains from one sample sequenced in a study of T-cell memory formation after mild COVID-19. TCRdb re-called the 5' RACE reads through MiXCR, storing one row per CDR3 protein. Altogether 70,000 to 95,000 distinct CDR3 sequences are present, around 13% being singletons, with the ten largest covering less than 45%. Sequencing was performed on PBMCs or a T cell subset sorted from them (not recorded which). All receptors come from a man aged 18-30 years who had mild COVID-19 (a few samples of this study predate the infection). Cell type and time point are not known.

Only a few counts were recorded for this clonotype. The chain is built from TRBV15 and TRBJ2-1, with D unresolved. The CDR3 has 14 amino acids. The germline CDR1 and CDR2 sequences are LNHNV and YYDKDF (reference sequence). V was shortened by 0 bases and J by 5 bases, with 8 bases between the two germline ends. CDR3: CATSRDLADNEQFF. DNA of the CDR3: TGTGCCACCAGCAGAGATCTGGCGGACAATGAGCAGTTCTTC.

In its sample, this clonotype was seen many times. J is TRBJ2-3 and V is TRBV11-2; no definite D call. CDR1 and CDR2 (germline): SGHAT, FQNNGV. CDR3 length equals 15 residues. The ends were cut back, 5 bases at V and 0 bases at J, with 12 bases in the middle. CDR3 sequence reads: CASSPTPLSTDTQYF. The CDR3 nucleotides are TGTGCCAGCAGCCCGACACCTCTAAGCACAGATACGCAGTATTTT.

The V and J genes are TRBV7-2 and TRBJ2-1; 8 bases align to TRBD1. This CDR3 contains 14 residues. J lost 5 bases, V lost 4 bases, and 4 bases had no gene match. Looked up from germline, CDR1 is SGHTA and CDR2 is FQGNSA. This CDR3 is CASSWTGLDNEQFF. In DNA form, the CDR3 reads TGTGCCAGCAGCTGGACAGGGTTGGACAATGAGCAGTTCTTC.

The CDR3 is CAISEPAGGPETQYF. CDR3 bases: TGTGCCATCAGTGAACCAGCGGGGGGGCCAGAGACCCAGTACTTC. This rearrangement joins TRBV10-3 to TRBJ2-5; 10 bases line up with TRBD2. Germline lookup yields CDR1 ENHRY and CDR2 SYGVKD. The CDR3 runs 15 residues. After removal of 3 bases from V and 4 bases from J, the junction contained 5 bases not matched to a gene.

The sample holds a few counts of this clonotype. The V and J genes are TRBV28 and TRBJ2-2; D gene ambiguous. The CDR3 runs 15 residues. V lost 2 bases and J lost 3, with 10 bases in between. Germline V gene data show CDR1 as MDHEN and CDR2 as SYDVKM. CDR3 sequence: CASSLQQTYTGELFF. As DNA, the CDR3 is TGTGCCAGCAGTTTACAACAGACCTACACCGGGGAGCTGTTTTTT.

The J gene is TRBJ2-5, the V gene TRBV10-2; maybe TRBD2 (5 bases). Per germline, CDR1 WSHSY and CDR2 SAAADI. Deletions cut 2 bases from V and 7 bases from J, with 17 bases between. The CDR3 length is 15 residues. The CDR3: CASSEVLVEWGTQYF. The CDR3 DNA is TGCGCCAGCAGTGAGGTACTAGTGGAATGGGGGACCCAGTACTTC.

The chain joins TRBV7-9 to TRBJ1-5, with TRBD1 matching 7 bases. The CDR3 contains 16 residues. Trimming at V came to 5 bases and at J to 0 bases, leaving 7 bases not matched to a gene. Per germline, CDR1 SEHNR and CDR2 FQNEAQ (reference sequence). The CDR3 region is CASSTGQNYSNQPQHF. The CDR3 nucleotides are TGTGCCAGCAGCACGGGACAGAACTATAGCAATCAGCCCCAGCATTTT.